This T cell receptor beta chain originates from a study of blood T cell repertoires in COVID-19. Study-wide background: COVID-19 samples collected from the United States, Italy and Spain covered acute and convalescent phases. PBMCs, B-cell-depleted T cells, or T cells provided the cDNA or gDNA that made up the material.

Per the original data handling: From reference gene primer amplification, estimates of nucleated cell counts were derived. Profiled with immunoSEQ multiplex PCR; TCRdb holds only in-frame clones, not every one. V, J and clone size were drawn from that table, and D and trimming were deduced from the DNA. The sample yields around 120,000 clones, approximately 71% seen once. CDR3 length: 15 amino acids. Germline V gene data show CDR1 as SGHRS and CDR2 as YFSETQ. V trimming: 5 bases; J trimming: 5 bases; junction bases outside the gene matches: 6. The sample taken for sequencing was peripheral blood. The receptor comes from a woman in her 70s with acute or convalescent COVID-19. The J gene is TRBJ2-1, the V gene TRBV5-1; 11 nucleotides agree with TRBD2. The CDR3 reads CASRAGTSGDNEQFF. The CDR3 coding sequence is TGCGCCAGCAGGGCCGGGACTAGCGGTGACAATGAGCAGTTCTTC.